Listed here are 13 T cell receptor beta chains from one sample, sequenced in a study of beta chain features in type 1 diabetes. Investigators reverse transcribed all isolated RNA, so they sequenced expressed TCRB transcripts. Sequencing used immunoSEQ multiplex PCR; TCRdb keeps in-frame clones, though not all of them. This repertoire shows 430,000 or so clones, 11% found once; its top ten account for 0.046%. The sequenced sample consisted of naive CD4+ T cells from blood. All receptors come from a woman younger than 30 in good health.

This clone was counted only a few times. This sequence joins TRBV7-9 and TRBJ2-3; TRBD2 might be the D (6 bases). CDR1 and CDR2 from the germline V gene are SEHNR and FQNEAQ (reference sequence). This CDR3 contains 13 residues. V was shortened by 7 bases and J by 4 bases, with 12 bases between the two germline ends. The CDR3 DNA sequence: TGTGCCAGCATCGGGAGAGGTGCAGATACGCAGTATTTT. As protein: CASIGRGADTQYF.

This clone was seen more than once but under ten times. This sequence joins TRBV7-2 and TRBJ2-3; no definite D call. This CDR3 has 13 amino acids. CDR1 and CDR2 (germline): SGHTA, FQGNSA. V lost 8 bases, J lost 2 bases, and 11 bases lay in between. As DNA, the CDR3 is TGTGCCAGCCGCGGCTTATTCACAGATACGCAGTATTTT. Translating it yields CASRGLFTDTQYF.

The CDR3: CATSKMLSPYSGNTIYF. Here the CDR3 DNA reads TGTGCCACCAGCAAAATGCTCAGTCCTTACTCTGGAAACACCATATATTTT. The chain employs TRBV15 and TRBJ1-3, with D hard to call. The V and J ends lost 4 bases and 0 bases respectively, with 16 bases between them. The V gene's germline CDR1 is LNHNV and CDR2 YYDKDF (reference sequence). The CDR3 sequence is 17 residues long.

This clone was found a few times. A junction boundary mismatches the germline segment, possibly from a read error. V gene TRBV28 combines with J gene TRBJ2-3, with a weak D call TRBD2 (7 bases). The CDR3 is 16 residues long. CDR1 and CDR2 (germline): MDHEN, SYDVKM. The CDR3 DNA follows: TGTGCCAGCACTTTACCCGGGCGGGGGCTTGGGAATACGCAGTATTTT. Protein product: CASTLPGRGLGNTQYF.

This clone was recorded a few times. The chain is built from TRBV2 and TRBJ1-5; 9 bases align to TRBD1. The CDR3 runs 15 residues. J gave up 7 bases and V 6 bases, and 10 bases lay outside the gene matches. Germline values: CDR1 SNHLY, CDR2 FYNNEI. The CDR3 DNA sequence: TGTGCCAGCAGCGCTATATACAGGGGGCGCCAGCCCCAGCATTTT. Its translation is CASSAIYRGRQPQHF.

V gene TRBV28 combines with J gene TRBJ2-3; the D gene is possibly TRBD2 (6 bases). The germline CDR1 and CDR2 sequences are MDHEN and SYDVKM. There are 17 residues in the CDR3. Trimming left V 6 bases short and J 4 bases short, with 23 bases between. The CDR3 DNA reads TGTGCCAGCAGCCGCCGGGGAGCGGGCACTGGCGCAGATACGCAGTATTTT. Translation: CASSRRGAGTGADTQYF.

This clone has a handful of counts. V gene TRBV5-1 combines with J gene TRBJ2-1; possibly TRBD2 for D (6 bases). This CDR3 region has 15 residues. CDR1 and CDR2 (germline): SGHRS, YFSETQ. Trimming shortened V by 4 bases and J by 2 bases, and 13 bases separated the two germline ends. CDR3 in DNA: TGCGCCAGCAGCAACATAGCGGCCGCCTACAATGAGCAGTTCTTC. Translated: CASSNIAAAYNEQFF.

This sequence joins TRBV15 and TRBJ1-4, with 8 bases identical to TRBD1. Germline trimming cut 0 bases from V and 14 bases from J; bases unmatched to any gene: 5. Germline CDR1 LNHNV, CDR2 YYDKDF (reference sequence). CDR3 length equals 13 residues. CDR3 sequence reads: CATSRDAQGVLFF. In DNA, the CDR3 is TGTGCCACCAGCAGAGATGCACAGGGGGTGCTGTTTTTT.

The chain links TRBV6-5 to TRBJ1-5; no reliable D call. Trimming cost V 0 bases and J 0 bases, with 9 bases left between them. Germline lookup yields CDR1 MNHEY and CDR2 SVGAGI. The length of the CDR3 is 16 residues. CDR3 in amino acids: CASSYSRPYSNQPQHF. The CDR3 DNA reads TGTGCCAGCAGTTACTCGAGACCCTATAGCAATCAGCCCCAGCATTTT.

The chain links TRBV7-9 to TRBJ1-4, with D possibly being TRBD1 (5 bases). The germline V gene has CDR1 SEHNR and CDR2 FQNEAQ (reference sequence). This CDR3 is 14 amino acids long. Trimming took 4 bases from V and 6 from J, leaving 12 bases between them. The CDR3 region is CASSSRVGDEKLFF. The CDR3 DNA sequence: TGTGCCAGCAGCTCCAGGGTTGGGGATGAAAAACTGTTTTTT. The entire variable domain, with the rest obtained from reference TRBV7-9 and TRBJ1-4, is as follows: DTGVSQNPRHKITKRGQNVTFRCDPISEHNRLYWYRQTLGQGPEFLTYFQNEAQLEKSRLLSDRFSAERPKGSFSTLEIQRTEQGDSAMYLCASSSRVGDEKLFFGSGTQLSVL.

To note about this clone: Other nucleotide sequences from this sample produce the same CDR3. The chain uses TRBV15 and TRBJ2-7; no firm D call. Germline CDR1 reads LNHNV; CDR2 reads YYDKDF (reference sequence). CDR3 length equals 13 residues. V gave up 1 base and J gave up 4 bases, with 8 bases separating them. CDR3 sequence reads: CATSRGLQYEQYV. CDR3 sequence (DNA): TGTGCCACCAGCAGAGGTCTGCAGTACGAGCAGTACGTC.

The rearrangement links TRBV10-3 to TRBJ2-5, with no clear D. The V gene lost 4 bases and the J gene lost 2 bases, with 5 bases spanning the gap. CDR1 is ENHRY, CDR2 SYGVKD, per germline. The CDR3 runs 12 residues. The CDR3: CAISAFQETQYF. Written as DNA, the CDR3 is TGTGCCATCAGTGCGTTTCAAGAGACCCAGTACTTC.

The chain combines TRBV4-3 with TRBJ2-3; D ambiguous. CDR1 is LGHNA, CDR2 YSLEER, per germline. The CDR3 has 14 residues. V lost 0 bases and J 4 bases, leaving 8 bases between the germline ends. The CDR3 region is CASSQDVGSDTQYF. DNA for the CDR3: TGCGCCAGCAGCCAAGACGTAGGGTCAGATACGCAGTATTTT.